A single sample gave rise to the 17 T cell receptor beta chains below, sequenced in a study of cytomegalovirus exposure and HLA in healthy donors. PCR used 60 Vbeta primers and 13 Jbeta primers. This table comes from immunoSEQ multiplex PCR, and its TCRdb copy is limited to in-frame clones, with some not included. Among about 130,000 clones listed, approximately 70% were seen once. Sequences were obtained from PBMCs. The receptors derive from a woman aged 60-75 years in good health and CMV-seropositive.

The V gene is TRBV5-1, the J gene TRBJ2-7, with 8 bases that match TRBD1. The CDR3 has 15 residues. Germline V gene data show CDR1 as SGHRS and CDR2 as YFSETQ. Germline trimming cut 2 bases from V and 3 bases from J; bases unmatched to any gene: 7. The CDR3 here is CASSLSPGQDYEQYF. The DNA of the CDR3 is TGCGCCAGCAGCTTATCCCCGGGACAGGACTACGAGCAGTACTTC.

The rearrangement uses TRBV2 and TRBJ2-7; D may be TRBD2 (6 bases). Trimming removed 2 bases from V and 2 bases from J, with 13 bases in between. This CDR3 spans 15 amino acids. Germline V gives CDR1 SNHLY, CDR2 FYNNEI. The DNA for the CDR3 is TGTGCCAGCAGTGAAAGCGCGGGGTTAACCTACGAGCAGTACTTC. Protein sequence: CASSESAGLTYEQYF.

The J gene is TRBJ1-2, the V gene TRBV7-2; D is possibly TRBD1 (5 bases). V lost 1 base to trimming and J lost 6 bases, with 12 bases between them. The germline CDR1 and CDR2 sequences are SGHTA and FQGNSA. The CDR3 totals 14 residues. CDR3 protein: CASSLGGRVDGYTF. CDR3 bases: TGTGCCAGCAGCTTAGGTGGCAGGGTTGATGGCTACACCTTC.

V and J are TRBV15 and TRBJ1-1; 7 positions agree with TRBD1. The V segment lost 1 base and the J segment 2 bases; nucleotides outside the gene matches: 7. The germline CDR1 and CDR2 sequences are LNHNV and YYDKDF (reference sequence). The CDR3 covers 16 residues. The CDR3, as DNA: TGTGCCACCAGCAGAGGACCGACAGGGTCCAACACTGAAGCTTTCTTT. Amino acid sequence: CATSRGPTGSNTEAFF.

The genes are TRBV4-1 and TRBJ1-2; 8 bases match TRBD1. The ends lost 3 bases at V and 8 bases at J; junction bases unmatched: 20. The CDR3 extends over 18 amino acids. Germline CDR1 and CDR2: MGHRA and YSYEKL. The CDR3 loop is CASSQASGSGQGTRGYTF. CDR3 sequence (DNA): TGCGCCAGCAGCCAGGCCAGCGGTTCCGGACAGGGTACGAGGGGCTACACCTTC.

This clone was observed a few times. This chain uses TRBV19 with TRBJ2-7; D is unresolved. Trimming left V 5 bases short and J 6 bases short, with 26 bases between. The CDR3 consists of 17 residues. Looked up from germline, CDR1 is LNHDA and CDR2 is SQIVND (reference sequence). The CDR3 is CASSVAPGPLRIGEQYF. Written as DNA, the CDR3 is TGTGCCAGTAGTGTGGCCCCAGGTCCCCTCCGGATTGGCGAGCAGTACTTC.

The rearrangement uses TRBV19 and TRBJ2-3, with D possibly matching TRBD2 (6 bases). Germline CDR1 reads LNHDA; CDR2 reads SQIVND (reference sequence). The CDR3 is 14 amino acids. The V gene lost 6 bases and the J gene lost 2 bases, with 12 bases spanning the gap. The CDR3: CASRGGGDTDTQYF. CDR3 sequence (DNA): TGTGCCAGTAGGGGCGGAGGGGACACAGATACGCAGTATTTT.

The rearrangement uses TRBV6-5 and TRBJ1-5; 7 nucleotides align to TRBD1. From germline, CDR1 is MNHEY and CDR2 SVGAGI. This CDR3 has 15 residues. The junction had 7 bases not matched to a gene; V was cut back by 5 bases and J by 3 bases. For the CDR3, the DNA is TGTGCCAGCAGTCCCTGGGACAGCTTCAATCAGCCCCAGCATTTT. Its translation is CASSPWDSFNQPQHF.

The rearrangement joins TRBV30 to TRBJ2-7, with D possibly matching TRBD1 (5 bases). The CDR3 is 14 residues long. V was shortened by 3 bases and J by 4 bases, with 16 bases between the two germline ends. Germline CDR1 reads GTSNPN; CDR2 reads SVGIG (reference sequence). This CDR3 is CAWRLWGASYEQYF. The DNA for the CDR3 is TGTGCCTGGAGGTTGTGGGGCGCCTCGTACGAGCAGTACTTC.

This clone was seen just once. The CDR3 region is CASTMGGGRGTEAFF. The CDR3 DNA reads TGTGCCAGTACCATGGGAGGGGGAAGGGGGACTGAAGCTTTCTTT. This chain connects TRBV19 to TRBJ1-1; possible D gene TRBD1, 6 bases. The V and J ends lost 7 bases and 5 bases respectively, with 20 bases between them. The length of the CDR3 is 15 residues. Germline-derived CDR1 and CDR2 are LNHDA and SQIVND (reference sequence).

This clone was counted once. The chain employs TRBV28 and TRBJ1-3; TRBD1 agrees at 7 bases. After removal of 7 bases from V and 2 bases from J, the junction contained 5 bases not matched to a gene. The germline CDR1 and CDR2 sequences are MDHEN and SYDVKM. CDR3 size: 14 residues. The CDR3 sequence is CASTSGGTGNTIYF. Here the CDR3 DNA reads TGTGCCAGCACCTCAGGGGGGACTGGAAACACCATATATTTT. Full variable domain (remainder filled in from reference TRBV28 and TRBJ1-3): DVKVTQSSRYLVKRTGEKVFLECVQDMDHENMFWYRQDPGLGLRLIYFSYDVKMKEKGDIPEGYSVSREKKERFSLILESASTNQTSMYLCASTSGGTGNTIYFGEGSWLTVV.

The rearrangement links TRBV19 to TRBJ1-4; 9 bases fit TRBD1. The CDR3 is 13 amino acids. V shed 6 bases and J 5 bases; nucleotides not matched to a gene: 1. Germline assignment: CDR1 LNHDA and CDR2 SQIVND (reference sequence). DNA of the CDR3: TGTGCCAGTAGCGACAGGGGGAATGAAAAACTGTTTTTT. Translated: CASSDRGNEKLFF.

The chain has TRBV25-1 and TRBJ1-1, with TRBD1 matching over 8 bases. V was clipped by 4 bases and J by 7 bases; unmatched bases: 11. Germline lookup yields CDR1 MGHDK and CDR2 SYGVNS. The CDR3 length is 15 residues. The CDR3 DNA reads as TGTGCCAGCAGTGCCGGGGGACAGGCCGACCTTGAAGCTTTCTTT. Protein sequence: CASSAGGQADLEAFF.

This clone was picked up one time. CDR3 sequence (DNA): TGTGCCAGCACTATACAGGGAGGGTACACTGAAGCTTTCTTT. This sequence encodes CASTIQGGYTEAFF. This rearrangement joins TRBV2 to TRBJ1-1; D is possibly TRBD1 (6 bases). Trimming removed 7 bases at V and 3 bases at J, with 15 bases between. This CDR3 contains 14 residues. Germline V gene sequence: CDR1 SNHLY, CDR2 FYNNEI.

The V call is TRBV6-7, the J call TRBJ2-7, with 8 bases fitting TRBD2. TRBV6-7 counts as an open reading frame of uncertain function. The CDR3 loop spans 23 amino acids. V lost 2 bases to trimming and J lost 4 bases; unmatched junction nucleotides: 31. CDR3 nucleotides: TGTGCCAGCAGTTACAACCCCGTTGCCCGGGAGGGCCGGTTCTCCCATCGGCCGTACGAGCAGTACTTC. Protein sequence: CASSYNPVAREGRFSHRPYEQYF.

The CDR3 nucleotides are TGTGCCAGCAGTTACTCGCCCTCCCAGAATCAGCCCCAGCATTTT. Its protein product is CASSYSPSQNQPQHF. The chain has TRBV6-6 and TRBJ1-5; D gene ambiguous. V dropped 0 bases and J dropped 4 bases, with 10 bases sitting between them. Germline V lookup: CDR1 MNHNY, CDR2 SVGAGI (reference sequence). This CDR3 is 15 amino acids long.

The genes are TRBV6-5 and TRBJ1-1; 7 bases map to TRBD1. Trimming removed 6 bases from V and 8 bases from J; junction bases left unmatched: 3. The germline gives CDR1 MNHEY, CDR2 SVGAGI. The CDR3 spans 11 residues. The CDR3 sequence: CASREGQEAFF. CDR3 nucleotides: TGTGCCAGCAGGGAGGGACAGGAAGCTTTCTTT.